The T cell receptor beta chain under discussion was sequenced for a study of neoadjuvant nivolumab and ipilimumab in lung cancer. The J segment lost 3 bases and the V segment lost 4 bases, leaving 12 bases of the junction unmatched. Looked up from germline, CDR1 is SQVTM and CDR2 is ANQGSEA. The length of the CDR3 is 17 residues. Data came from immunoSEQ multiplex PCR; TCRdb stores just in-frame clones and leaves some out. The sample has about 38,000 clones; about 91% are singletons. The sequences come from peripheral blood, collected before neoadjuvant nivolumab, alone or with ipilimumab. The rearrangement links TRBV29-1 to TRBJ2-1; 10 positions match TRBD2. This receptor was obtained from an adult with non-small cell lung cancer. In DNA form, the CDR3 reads TGCAGCGTTGCCCTCCCTGTCGCTAGCGGGAGCTACAATGAGCAGTTCTTC. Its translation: CSVALPVASGSYNEQFF.